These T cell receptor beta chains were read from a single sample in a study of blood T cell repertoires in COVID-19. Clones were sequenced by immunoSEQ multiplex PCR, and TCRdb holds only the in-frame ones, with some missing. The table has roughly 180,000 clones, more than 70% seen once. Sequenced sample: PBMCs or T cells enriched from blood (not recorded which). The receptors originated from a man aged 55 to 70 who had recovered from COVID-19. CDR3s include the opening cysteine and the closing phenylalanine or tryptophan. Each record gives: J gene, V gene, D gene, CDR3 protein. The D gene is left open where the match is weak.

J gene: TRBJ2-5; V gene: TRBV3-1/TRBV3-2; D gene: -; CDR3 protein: CASSQDNNQETQYF
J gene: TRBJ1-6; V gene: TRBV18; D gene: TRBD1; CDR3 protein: CASSPTGVGSPLHF
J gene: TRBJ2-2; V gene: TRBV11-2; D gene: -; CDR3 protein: CASSLTSGGRGELFF
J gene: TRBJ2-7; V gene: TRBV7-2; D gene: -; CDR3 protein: CASSSSGQPSYEQYF
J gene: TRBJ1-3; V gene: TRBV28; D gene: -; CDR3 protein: CASSPGGLTSGNTIYF
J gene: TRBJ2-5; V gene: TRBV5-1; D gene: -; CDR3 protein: CASSLRGLQETQYF
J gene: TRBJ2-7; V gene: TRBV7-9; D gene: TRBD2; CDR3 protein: CASSLSGLAMLYEQYF
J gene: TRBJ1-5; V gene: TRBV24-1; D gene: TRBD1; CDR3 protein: CATSGTGTGYRPQHF
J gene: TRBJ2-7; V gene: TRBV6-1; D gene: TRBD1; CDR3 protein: CASSETGQGRFWQYF
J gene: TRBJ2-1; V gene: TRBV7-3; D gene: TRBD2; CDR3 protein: CASSLRGTQYNEQFF
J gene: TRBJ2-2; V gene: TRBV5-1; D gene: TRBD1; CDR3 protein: CASSAGQGIFPGELFF
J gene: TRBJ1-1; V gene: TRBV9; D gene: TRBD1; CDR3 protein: CASSVGTGANFEEAFF
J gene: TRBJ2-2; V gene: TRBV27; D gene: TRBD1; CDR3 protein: CASSLLALGQGPNTGELFF
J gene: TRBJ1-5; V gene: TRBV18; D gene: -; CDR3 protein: CASSPGDRENQPQHF
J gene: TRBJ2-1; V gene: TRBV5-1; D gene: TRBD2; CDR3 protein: CASSWREAGTYNEQFF
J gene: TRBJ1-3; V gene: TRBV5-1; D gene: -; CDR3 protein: CASSLGLSGNTIYF
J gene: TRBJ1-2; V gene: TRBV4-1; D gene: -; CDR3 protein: CASSQGRGGGYTF
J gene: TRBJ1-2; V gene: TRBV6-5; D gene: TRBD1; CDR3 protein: CASLSLGTANYGYTF
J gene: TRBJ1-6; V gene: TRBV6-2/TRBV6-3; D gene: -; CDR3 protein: CASSRLIRDNSPLHF
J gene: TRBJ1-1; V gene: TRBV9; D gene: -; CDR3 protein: CASSDNRVNTEAFF
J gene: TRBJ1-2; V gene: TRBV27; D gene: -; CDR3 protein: CASSPSGANYGYTF
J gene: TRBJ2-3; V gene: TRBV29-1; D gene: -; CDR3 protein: CSLTTGTPRNWADTQYF
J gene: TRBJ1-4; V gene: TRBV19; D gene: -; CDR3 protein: CASSISSGNRVGKKLFF
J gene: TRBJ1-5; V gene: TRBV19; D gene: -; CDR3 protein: CASSTGGGQPQHF